This entry concerns a single T cell receptor beta chain. Its antigen is unidentified. The data derive from a study of T cell responses to AZD1222 COVID-19 vaccine. As for the study in general: It was second doses at about 4 or about 12 weeks that were pooled.

V lost 0 bases and J 13 bases, leaving 15 bases between the germline ends. The CDR3 is 13 amino acids. Germline loops: CDR1 MNHEY, CDR2 SVGAGI. Findings of the study overall: Mostly white British, mostly female donors; authors suggested clonal diversity may be underestimated. Without day 14 samples, only post-peak T cell repertoires were studied. Epitopes outside B.1.351 and B.1.1.7 mutated regions reportedly drew nearly half of spike TCRs.

Clones were read by immunoSEQ multiplex PCR, and TCRdb kept only the in-frame ones, dropping some. Found here are 58,000 or so clones, roughly 84% of them singletons; the top ten hold about 7%. The rearrangement uses TRBV6-5 and TRBJ1-1; D perhaps matches TRBD1 (6 bases). The sequences come from peripheral blood, collected on day 0 of AZD1222 vaccination. This clonotype was sampled from an adult in good health. Written as DNA, the CDR3 is TGTGCCAGCAGTTACTCGACACAGGGAAAGGATTTCTTT. Its protein product is CASSYSTQGKDFF.